This T cell receptor beta chain was captured by sequencing in a study of beta chain features in type 1 diabetes. Whole-study findings and limits: TCRB CDR3s from Type 1 diabetes patients were moderately but significantly shorter in all four CD4+ subsets. It was among patients, rather than healthy donors, that naive, central memory and Treg TCRB repertoires appeared more similar.

On this clone: Its specificity is not known.

From germline, CDR1 is MNHNY and CDR2 SVGAGI (reference sequence). There are 15 residues in the CDR3. V shed 6 bases, J shed 4 bases, and the junction held 6 bases outside the gene matches. Sequenced material consisted of expressed TCRB transcripts (all of the isolated RNA was reverse transcribed). Only in-frame clones appear in the TCRdb table, and some are missing; sequencing was by immunoSEQ multiplex PCR. In the table there are 600,000 or so clones, over 10% of which are singletons. The J gene is TRBJ2-2, the V gene TRBV6-6; 9 bases align to TRBD2. The specimen was naive CD4+ T cells from blood. This clonotype was obtained from a man aged 25 to 40 with type 1 diabetes. This chain's CDR3 is CASSPALAGTGELFF. As DNA, the CDR3 is TGTGCCAGCAGCCCCGCACTAGCGGGCACCGGGGAGCTGTTTTTT.